Sequencing of this T cell receptor beta chain was carried out in a study of T cell repertoires in breast cancer listed by TCRdb under 2016. Regarding the research as a whole: Tumors, lymph nodes and peripheral blood lymphocytes from breast cancer patients, as well as peripheral blood from healthy control donors, were profiled. ER+/PR+ status was present in the majority of the 20 to 25 patient tumors that were analyzed for shared TCRs. The controls were nine healthy donors whose age range was similar to that of the patients. On average, approximately 500,000 sequences per sample and about 10 reads per input cell were obtained by sequencing. Given the low mutational burden of breast cancer and the rarity of common mutations in breast cancer, it was reasoned that TCRs shared between breast cancer patients would target shared antigens. Tumors and tumor-involved lymph nodes were minced, digested with Liberase and DNase, and then passed through 70-um and 40-um filters. Tumor-free lymph nodes were processed with no enzymatic digestion, and blood samples were separated using Ficoll.

Based on the germline V gene, the CDR1 and CDR2 sequences are SGHRS and YFSETQ. Taken from cysteine to phenylalanine, the CDR3 has 12 residues. Only the CDR3 portion is preserved as DNA: 36 bases, with reading frame beginning at the first base. Between the V and J ends, shortened by 2 bases and 3 bases respectively, the junction contains 2 bases. The library came from emulsion pairing. Unpaired genes were suppressed by a second nested PCR containing blocking oligos, after which a third nested PCR added Illumina adaptors and barcodes. Each emulsion RT-PCR master mix contained about 5,000-250,000 T cells, with C-region, Stepout and V-region primers. Emulsions were generated with the Micellula Emulsion and Purification Kit, and RT-PCR used Qiagen OneStep RT-PCR reagents. Pooled libraries were sequenced with paired-end 2 x 250 reads on an Illumina MiSeq. As for the authors' bioinformatics: Read pairs were joined in Galaxy and clipped at the engineered overlap into separate alpha and beta files, and reads that were not clipped were discarded. Alpha-beta pairs were assigned using CompleteTCR, a MiTCR-based pipeline in which chains sharing read cluster identifiers are linked by an R script. TCR sequences that were observed only once, about 1-3.1% of the total, were removed as potential sequencing errors. Using fastp trimming at Q25 and MiXCR clonotype assembly, TCRdb reanalyzed the public sequencing data and kept in-frame beta chains. Identical CDR3 protein sequences are pooled into one entry, listed with their most common genes and DNA. For this entry, the V and J calls and clone size follow TCRdb and not the study's own pipeline. This sample lists roughly 39,000 distinct CDR3 sequences; roughly 42% were detected once. The ten largest clones take up around three fifths of the sample.

The paper's findings and limits, for the study overall: Genuine antitumor clones may have been missed because singleton TCRs were discarded and only part of each tumor was sampled. Shared TCRs were encoded by various nucleotide sequences, which suggests selection and expansion based on antigen. TRBV7 predominated among the shared TCRs, which could possibly reflect tumor recognition or a mispriming bias from eight TRBV7 primers. Eighteen TCR pairs were shared across seven or more patient tumors and were rarely found in control blood, which suggested possible tumor specificity. Because transcript abundance and primer differences skewed clone recovery, emulsion RT-PCR was regarded as qualitative rather than quantitative. Tumor-involved sentinel lymph nodes shared about fourfold more TCRs with matched tumor repertoires than tumor-free nodes (roughly 8% versus 2%).

As regards this clonotype: Its recognized antigen is unknown. The input lacks base qualities; no much larger clone sits a single base away.

To analyze paired alpha-beta TCRs of CD8+ T cells, the study used an expanded emulsion RT-PCR method with primers covering all TCR V genes. CD8+ T cells were isolated with a CD8 positive selection kit and incubated overnight in around 9.5 IU/mL IL-2 before emulsion RT-PCR. The clonotype was recovered from a pool of human donors with breast cancer or a healthy control (not recorded which). Sequenced: CD8+ T cells. The sequence is built from TRBV5-1 and TRBJ2-2; no confident D gene assignment can be made. CDR3 reads: CASSFDTGELFF. The DNA sequence reads TGCGCCAGCAGCTTCGACACCGGGGAGCTGTTTTTT.